This T cell receptor beta chain originates from a study of cytomegalovirus exposure and HLA in healthy donors. General study results and limits: The study put roughly 160 TCR beta chains on its list as cytomegalovirus-associated. Earlier analysis yielded a pattern in which most TCR beta V segments were productive about 90% or about 30% of the time.

As concerns this clone: Its antigen remains unidentified.

13 Jbeta primers and 60 Vbeta primers were used for the PCR. Assay used: immunoSEQ multiplex PCR; TCRdb lists only in-frame clones, some missing. In the table there are fewer than 200,000 clones, less than 80% of which are singletons. Per germline, CDR1 LNHDA and CDR2 SQIVND (reference sequence). This CDR3 contains 13 residues. The V end lost 0 bases, the J end lost 5 bases, and 7 bases lay between the germline ends. The source material was PBMCs. This rearrangement joins TRBV19 to TRBJ2-5, with D hard to call. The TCR originated in a female donor in good health and CMV-seronegative. CDR3: CASSIEPQETQYF. CDR3 sequence (DNA): TGTGCCAGTAGTATAGAACCCCAGGAGACCCAGTACTTC. The variable domain in full, with the rest retrieved from reference TRBV19 and TRBJ2-5, is DGGITQSPKYLFRKEGQNVTLSCEQNLNHDAMYWYRQDPGQGLRLIYYSQIVNDFQKGDIAEGYSVSREKKESFPLTVTSAQKNPTAFYLCASSIEPQETQYFGPGTRLLVL.